Listed here are 29 T cell receptor beta chains from one sample, sequenced in a study of shared clonotypes between healthy human individuals. Sequencing was performed with immunoSEQ multiplex PCR; in TCRdb, only in-frame clones are kept and a portion is missing. The sample lists about 470,000 clones, roughly 77% occurring once. Source material: PBMCs. The receptors stem from a middle-aged woman in good health. Some clones in this sample may be carry-over from other donors' samples.

This clone was detected only once. The chain joins TRBV7-9 to TRBJ2-5, with D perhaps TRBD2 (6 bases). Trimming left V 5 bases short and J 5 bases short, with 24 bases between. The CDR3 extends over 17 amino acids. CDR1 SEHNR and CDR2 FQNEAQ come from the germline V gene (reference sequence). CDR3 bases: TGTGCCAGCAGCCCCTTCCTTTGGGGCGGGATATTGGAGACCCAGTACTTC. Amino acids: CASSPFLWGGILETQYF.

This chain uses TRBV11-2 with TRBJ2-1, with 13 bases that match TRBD2. Germline V gene data show CDR1 as SGHAT and CDR2 as FQNNGV. Unmatched junction bases numbered 7, after V lost 4 bases and J lost 7 bases. The CDR3 spans 16 residues. The CDR3 sequence: CASSSGTSGIWNEQFF. In DNA form, the CDR3 reads TGTGCCAGCAGCTCCGGGACTAGCGGGATCTGGAATGAGCAGTTCTTC.

This clone was detected a few times. V gene TRBV7-2 combines with J gene TRBJ2-2; no clear D. The V end was cut by 1 base, the J end by 5 bases, with 5 bases between. CDR1 and CDR2 from the germline V gene are SGHTA and FQGNSA. The CDR3 consists of 13 residues. The CDR3 reads CASSLVKTGELFF. The CDR3 coding sequence is TGTGCCAGCAGCTTAGTGAAGACCGGGGAGCTGTTTTTT.

The rearrangement links TRBV29-1 to TRBJ2-2; D is perhaps TRBD1 (7 bases). In germline, CDR1 is SQVTM, CDR2 ANQGSEA. Trimming cost V 3 bases and J 5 bases, with 16 bases left between them. This CDR3 has 15 residues. The CDR3, as DNA: TGCAGCGTTGAGGGTTACCCAGGGGGGACCGGGGAGCTGTTTTTT. It specifies CSVEGYPGGTGELFF.

This clone was observed a handful of times. This sequence joins TRBV27 and TRBJ2-5; TRBD2 might be the D (7 bases). Germline V gene data show CDR1 as MNHEY and CDR2 as SMNVEV (reference sequence). The CDR3 covers 17 residues. The V gene lost 2 bases and the J gene lost 5 bases, with 21 bases spanning the gap. Written as DNA, the CDR3 is TGTGCCAGCAGTTTAAGGTGGGGAGGGGGTAAGAAGGAGACCCAGTACTTC. It specifies CASSLRWGGGKKETQYF.

The chain is built from TRBV10-3 and TRBJ2-2; weak D call: TRBD1 (7 bases). The V end was cut by 6 bases, the J end by 6 bases, with 14 bases between. CDR1 and CDR2 from the germline V gene are ENHRY and SYGVKD. The CDR3 covers 14 residues. DNA for the CDR3: TGTGCCATCAGCGTAGACAGGGAGGCCGGGGAGCTGTTTTTT. Translated, it gives CAISVDREAGELFF.

This clone showed up just once. This sequence joins TRBV14 and TRBJ2-4; TRBD1 or TRBD2 may be the D gene (5 bases each). Germline V gene sequence: CDR1 SGHDN, CDR2 FVKESK. The CDR3 is 19 amino acids. Trimming took off 1 base at V and 8 bases at J, with 27 bases between the two ends. The CDR3 coding sequence is TGTGCCAGCAGCCAAGCAGGGTTAGCGTCCAAGGGGAAAGTAGACATTCAGTACTTC. It specifies CASSQAGLASKGKVDIQYF.

V and J are TRBV5-5 and TRBJ1-5, with D hard to call. The CDR3 is 13 amino acids. Germline V lookup: CDR1 SGHKS, CDR2 YYEKEE (reference sequence). V lost 2 bases to trimming and J lost 5 bases, with 8 bases between them. The CDR3 DNA reads TGTGCCAGCAGCTTAAGCTTTGATCAGCCCCAGCATTTT. This gives the protein CASSLSFDQPQHF.

This chain links TRBV18 with TRBJ1-4, with a tentative D call TRBD1 (6 bases). Germline values: CDR1 KGHSH, CDR2 LQKENI. Trimming removed 3 bases from V and 6 bases from J, with 17 bases in between. The length of the CDR3 is 16 residues. For the CDR3, the DNA is TGTGCCAGCTCACCCCCTGCCCTCCCAGGGGATGAAAAACTGTTTTTT. Encoded protein: CASSPPALPGDEKLFF.

V and J are TRBV5-4 and TRBJ2-5; TRBD1 agrees at 9 bases. The CDR3 consists of 15 residues. The V gene's germline CDR1 is SGHNT and CDR2 YYREEE (reference sequence). Trimming at V came to 4 bases and at J to 5 bases, leaving 9 bases not matched to a gene. The CDR3: CASSPPGQGFETQYF. The CDR3 coding sequence is TGTGCCAGCAGCCCACCGGGACAGGGTTTTGAGACCCAGTACTTC.

The rearrangement uses TRBV7-8 and TRBJ2-5, with 8 bases lining up with TRBD2. Germline assignment: CDR1 SGHVS and CDR2 FQNEAQ. The trim removed 5 bases at V and 4 bases at J, leaving 15 bases unmatched. The CDR3 runs 17 residues. In DNA, the CDR3 is TGTGCCAGCAGCGTGAACAGAGACGGGAGGGCCGGAGAGACCCAGTACTTC. This gives the protein CASSVNRDGRAGETQYF.

A word on this clone: A much larger clone is a single base away; this may be a read error. Other DNA sequences in the same sample also yield this CDR3. J is TRBJ1-1 and V is TRBV5-4; no clear D. The CDR3 has 15 amino acids. V lost 0 bases to trimming and J lost 3 bases, with 12 bases between them. The germline V gene encodes CDR1 SGHNT and CDR2 YYREEE (reference sequence). The CDR3 sequence is CASSLGPDSHTEAFF. CDR3 coding DNA: TGTGCCAGCAGCTTGGGCCCGGACTCTCACACTGAAGCTTTCTTT.

The chain recombines TRBV7-9 with TRBJ2-1; D not resolved. CDR1 SEHNR and CDR2 FQNEAQ come from the germline V gene (reference sequence). Trimming took off 4 bases at V and 9 bases at J, with 10 bases between the two ends. CDR3 size: 12 residues. CDR3 DNA: TGTGCCAGCAGCTCGGCAGGTGGTGAGCAGTTCTTC. Its translation is CASSSAGGEQFF. The full variable domain, in which reference TRBV7-9 and TRBJ2-1 provide the parts outside the CDR3, is DTGVSQNPRHKITKRGQNVTFRCDPISEHNRLYWYRQTLGQGPEFLTYFQNEAQLEKSRLLSDRFSAERPKGSFSTLEIQRTEQGDSAMYLCASSSAGGEQFFGPGTRLTVL.

The gene calls are TRBV7-9 and TRBJ2-7, with a tentative D call TRBD1 (5 bases). Germline lookup yields CDR1 SEHNR and CDR2 FQNEAQ (reference sequence). The CDR3 runs 12 residues. V was shortened by 6 bases and J by 2 bases, with 8 bases between the two germline ends. CDR3 loop: CASSQTAYEQYF. The CDR3 DNA sequence: TGTGCCAGCAGTCAGACAGCCTACGAGCAGTACTTC.

The chain carries TRBV6-4 and TRBJ2-1; D unresolved. With 0 bases removed from V and 0 bases from J, the gap between germline ends came to 9 bases. In germline, CDR1 is MRHNA, CDR2 SNTAGT. This CDR3 has 16 amino acids. CDR3 region: CASSDSFRSSYNEQFF. CDR3 coding DNA: TGTGCCAGCAGTGACTCTTTCAGGAGCTCCTACAATGAGCAGTTCTTC.

The CDR3 nucleotides read TGTGCCAGCAGCGTAGTAGGGGGACTAGCGGGAGGCAATGAGCAGTTCTTC. Translated: CASSVVGGLAGGNEQFF. This chain links TRBV9 with TRBJ2-1; 15 bases agree with TRBD2. After removal of 0 bases from V and 6 bases from J, the junction contained 4 bases not matched to a gene. This CDR3 spans 17 amino acids. Germline V gene sequence: CDR1 SGDLS, CDR2 YYNGEE.

J is TRBJ2-4 and V is TRBV6-6; D may be TRBD2 (6 bases). V was shortened by 6 bases and J by 6 bases, with 6 bases between the two germline ends. The CDR3 runs to 11 residues. CDR1 is MNHNY and CDR2 is SVGAGI in the germline V gene (reference sequence). The CDR3 here is CASSGGNIQYF. CDR3 coding DNA: TGTGCCAGCAGCGGGGGAAACATTCAGTACTTC.

This clone was counted once. V usage is TRBV19 and J usage is TRBJ2-2; either TRBD1 or TRBD2 may supply D (6 bases each). CDR3 length: 14 residues. V was shortened by 7 bases and J by 4 bases, with 13 bases between the two germline ends. Germline V gene sequence: CDR1 LNHDA, CDR2 SQIVND (reference sequence). The CDR3 coding sequence is TGTGCCAGTAACATTGGAGGGGGCACCGGGGAGCTGTTTTTT. Residues: CASNIGGGTGELFF.

The rearrangement links TRBV7-2 to TRBJ2-3, with a weak D call TRBD1 (6 bases). Per the germline V gene, CDR1 is SGHTA and CDR2 is FQGNSA. V lost 2 bases, J lost 4 bases, and 16 bases lay in between. The CDR3 loop spans 16 amino acids. CDR3 residues: CASSLWGRKGADTQYF. The CDR3 nucleotides are TGTGCCAGCAGCTTATGGGGGCGGAAGGGCGCAGATACGCAGTATTTT.

V is TRBV7-2 and J is TRBJ2-5; D gene uncertain. This CDR3 spans 12 amino acids. Germline CDR1 SGHTA, CDR2 FQGNSA. Trimming stripped 8 bases from V and 4 bases from J, with 11 bases between. The CDR3 DNA reads as TGTGCCAGCTATGACCCCGGAGAGACCCAGTACTTC. Its protein is CASYDPGETQYF.

The chain combines TRBV9 with TRBJ2-7; TRBD2 matches 11 bases. The germline V gene has CDR1 SGDLS and CDR2 YYNGEE. This CDR3 spans 16 amino acids. The V gene end was trimmed by 3 bases and the J gene end by 5 bases; junction bases not matched to a gene: 10. The CDR3 DNA reads as TGTGCCAGCAGCGCAACAGCCGGACTAGCGGGCGACGAGCAGTACTTC. As protein: CASSATAGLAGDEQYF.

J is TRBJ2-5 and V is TRBV28; the D gene is possibly TRBD2 (5 bases). V was shortened by 6 bases and J by 1 base, with 15 bases between the two germline ends. The CDR3 contains 15 residues. Germline V lookup: CDR1 MDHEN, CDR2 SYDVKM. DNA for the CDR3: TGTGCCAGCAGCCTCAAAGGCGGGCTCCAAGAGACCCAGTACTTC. Amino acids: CASSLKGGLQETQYF.

The rearrangement uses TRBV28 and TRBJ1-4, with D possibly being TRBD1 (5 bases). The germline CDR1 and CDR2 sequences are MDHEN and SYDVKM. The CDR3 has 11 amino acids. V lost 4 bases and J 8 bases, leaving 5 bases between the germline ends. For the CDR3, the DNA is TGTGCCAGCAGTTACAGGGAAAAACTGTTTTTT. Translated, it gives CASSYREKLFF.

The CDR3 region has the DNA TGCGCCAGCAGCCAACCGGGCCCTATCTCTGGAAACACCATATATTTT. Translated: CASSQPGPISGNTIYF. This chain links TRBV4-1 with TRBJ1-3; D uncertain. CDR3 size: 16 residues. V lost 2 bases and J lost 0, with 11 bases in between. Per the germline V gene, CDR1 is MGHRA and CDR2 is YSYEKL.

The chain joins TRBV9 to TRBJ2-3, with D hard to call. The CDR3 runs 15 residues. Germline loops: CDR1 SGDLS, CDR2 YYNGEE. The ends were cut back, 0 bases at V and 2 bases at J, with 10 bases in the middle. The CDR3 is CASSVAYGPTDTQYF. The CDR3, as DNA: TGTGCCAGCAGCGTAGCATACGGACCCACAGATACGCAGTATTTT.

The chain employs TRBV19 and TRBJ2-3; 8 bases agree with TRBD1. Trimming removed 5 bases from V and 4 bases from J; junction bases left unmatched: 5. Germline CDR1 reads LNHDA; CDR2 reads SQIVND (reference sequence). This CDR3 has 14 residues. The CDR3: CASSPRTGPDTQYF. As DNA, the CDR3 is TGTGCCAGTAGTCCACGGACAGGGCCAGATACGCAGTATTTT.

The CDR3 DNA follows: TGTGCCAGCAGCAGGTCGAGAAGGACTGAAGCTTTCTTT. This sequence encodes CASSRSRRTEAFF. The rearrangement links TRBV28 to TRBJ1-1; D gene uncertain. CDR3 length: 13 residues. The V gene's germline CDR1 is MDHEN and CDR2 SYDVKM. The V end lost 6 bases, the J end lost 5 bases, and 13 bases lay between the germline ends.

This clone occurred a few times. The genes are TRBV30 and TRBJ1-1; D gene ambiguous. Germline CDR1 and CDR2: GTSNPN and SVGIG (reference sequence). The CDR3 has 13 amino acids. The V end lost 0 bases, the J end lost 3 bases, and 8 bases lay between the germline ends. The CDR3 loop reads CAWSVNLHTEAFF. CDR3 in DNA: TGTGCCTGGAGTGTGAACCTACACACTGAAGCTTTCTTT.

Note on this clone: The conserved closing phenylalanine or tryptophan is absent in this CDR3, likely reflecting a read error. The J gene is TRBJ2-7, the V gene TRBV4-3, with D possibly being TRBD1 or TRBD2 (5 bases each). The germline gives CDR1 LGHNA, CDR2 YSLEER. This CDR3 contains 15 residues. V lost 0 bases to trimming and J lost 6 bases, with 15 bases between them. The CDR3 loop is CASSQDPRDGVEQYI. CDR3 bases: TGCGCCAGCAGCCAAGATCCCCGGGACGGGGTCGAGCAGTACATC.